The present T cell receptor (beta chain) was sequenced within a study of identical twins. V was pared by 1 base and J by 10 bases, with 12 bases of the junction left unmatched. There are 15 residues in the CDR3. TCRdb re-called the 5' RACE reads with MiXCR, one entry per CDR3 protein. The sample includes about 790,000 distinct CDR3 sequences, about 20% seen only once; the top ten take around 13%. This clonotype was observed at least ten times. The same sample was also used in a study of T cells expressing NK-cell markers. That work adds: Seven donors tested HCMV-seropositive and one tested seronegative among the eight sequenced. What restricted sorting to alpha-beta TCR T cells in several experiments was an anti-gamma-delta TCR antibody.

Sequencing was done on a sample of PBMCs. This receptor was taken from a woman aged 18-29 years in good health. The chain recombines TRBV12-3 or TRBV12-4 with TRBJ1-2, with 7 nucleotides matching TRBD1. The CDR3: CASSLDGTGEEDYTF. In DNA, the CDR3 is TGTGCCAGCAGTTTAGATGGAACAGGGGAAGAAGACTACACCTTC.